Following are 21 T cell receptor beta chains from one sample sequenced in a study of cytomegalovirus exposure and HLA in healthy donors. The PCR ran on 60 Vbeta and 13 Jbeta primers. Only in-frame clones appear in the TCRdb table, and some are missing; sequencing was by immunoSEQ multiplex PCR. The sample gives about 140,000 clones, 70% to 90% of which show up once; about 2.4% is in the top ten. Specimen: PBMCs. The receptor source for this set is a man aged 50-60 years in good health and CMV-seronegative.

The genes are TRBV28 and TRBJ1-2; a weak D match, TRBD1 (6 bases). This CDR3 comprises 16 residues. Germline-derived CDR1 and CDR2 are MDHEN and SYDVKM. V lost 6 bases, J lost 3 bases, and 20 bases lay in between. The CDR3 sequence is CASSPGQRGGDYGYTF. Here the CDR3 DNA reads TGTGCCAGCAGCCCTGGCCAAAGGGGGGGCGACTATGGCTACACCTTC.

The chain couples TRBV11-2 to TRBJ2-6, with 8 bases matching TRBD2. V lost 5 bases and J lost 0; bases outside the gene matches: 6. This CDR3 spans 17 amino acids. Germline V gives CDR1 SGHAT, CDR2 FQNNGV. The CDR3 sequence is CASSRGGSRSGANVLTF. In DNA, the CDR3 is TGTGCCAGCAGCCGCGGGGGGTCACGCTCTGGGGCCAACGTCCTGACTTTC. Variable domain in full (rest from reference TRBV11-2 and TRBJ2-6): EAGVAQSPRYKIIEKRQSVAFWCNPISGHATLYWYQQILGQGPKLLIQFQNNGVVDDSQLPKDRFSAERLKGVDSTLKIQPAKLEDSAVYLCASSRGGSRSGANVLTFGAGSRLTVL.

This clone was found once. V gene TRBV4-1 combines with J gene TRBJ1-4; 11 nucleotides line up with TRBD1. With 3 bases clipped from V and 2 bases from J, the junction kept 2 bases outside the gene matches. Germline V gene sequence: CDR1 MGHRA, CDR2 YSYEKL. This CDR3 has 16 residues. The DNA for the CDR3 is TGCGCCAGCAGCCAGGGACAGGGGGTTACTAATGAAAAACTGTTTTTT. Protein: CASSQGQGVTNEKLFF.

This sequence joins TRBV7-9 and TRBJ1-1; no reliable D call. With 0 bases removed from V and 4 bases from J, the gap between germline ends came to 12 bases. This CDR3 region has 15 residues. Germline assignment: CDR1 SEHNR and CDR2 FQNEAQ (reference sequence). CDR3 amino acids: CASSLAEGGSTEAFF. The CDR3 region has the DNA TGTGCCAGCAGCTTAGCGGAAGGAGGTTCCACTGAAGCTTTCTTT.

J is TRBJ2-3 and V is TRBV5-4; 10 nucleotides align to TRBD2. The J segment lost 5 bases and the V segment lost 3 bases, leaving 12 bases of the junction unmatched. The V gene's germline CDR1 is SGHNT and CDR2 YYREEE (reference sequence). The CDR3 runs 17 residues. The CDR3: CASSSSLLAGRGDTQYF. The CDR3 nucleotides are TGTGCCAGCAGCTCCAGCCTACTAGCGGGGCGGGGAGATACGCAGTATTTT.

The chain carries TRBV6-5 and TRBJ1-3; 10 nucleotides agree with TRBD1. The CDR3 totals 16 residues. Germline V gene lookup returns CDR1 MNHEY and CDR2 SVGAGI. V dropped 4 bases and J dropped 0; count of bases not matched to a gene: 3. CDR3 bases: TGTGCCAGCAGTTCGGACAGGGGGTTCTCTGGAAACACCATATATTTT. Its translation: CASSSDRGFSGNTIYF.

This clone was observed a few times. CDR3 region: CASTLPGRQPQHF. The DNA of the CDR3 is TGTGCCAGCACTTTGCCAGGGAGGCAGCCCCAGCATTTT. V is TRBV28 and J is TRBJ1-5; D might be TRBD1 (5 bases). Trimming removed 7 bases at V and 7 bases at J, with 14 bases between. Germline V gene data show CDR1 as MDHEN and CDR2 as SYDVKM. This CDR3 comprises 13 residues.

The DNA of the CDR3 is TGTGCCAGCAGCTTCTACTCCACCCCGCAGTTCTTC. Encoded protein: CASSFYSTPQFF. The chain recombines TRBV5-8 with TRBJ2-1; no firm D call. Trimming took off 2 bases at V and 12 bases at J, with 12 bases between the two ends. Germline V gene sequence: CDR1 SGHTS, CDR2 YDEGEE. This CDR3 is built from 12 residues. Full variable domain (remainder filled in from reference TRBV5-8 and TRBJ2-1): EAGVTQSPTHLIKTRGQQATLRCSPISGHTSVYWYQQALGLGLQFLLWYDEGEERNRGNFPPRFSGRQFPNYSSELNVNALELEDSALYLCASSFYSTPQFFGPGTRLTVL.

The rearrangement uses TRBV5-1 and TRBJ2-2; no definite D call. The CDR3 has 14 amino acids. In germline, CDR1 is SGHRS, CDR2 YFSETQ. V gave up 7 bases and J gave up 3 bases, with 13 bases separating them. This chain's CDR3 is CASHREEYTGELFF. The CDR3 coding sequence is TGCGCCAGCCACCGTGAGGAGTACACCGGGGAGCTGTTTTTT.

The gene calls are TRBV5-1 and TRBJ2-5; the D gene is possibly TRBD2 (6 bases). V dropped 1 base and J dropped 5 bases, with 12 bases sitting between them. Germline loops: CDR1 SGHRS, CDR2 YFSETQ. The CDR3 contains 14 residues. CDR3: CASSLFREEETQYF. CDR3 sequence (DNA): TGCGCCAGCAGCTTGTTCAGGGAGGAGGAGACCCAGTACTTC.

The CDR3 bases are TGTGCCTGCCCGAGGGGGAGTGACTATGGCTACACCTTC. Protein product: CACPRGSDYGYTF. The chain couples TRBV30 to TRBJ1-2; D might be TRBD1 (6 bases). This CDR3 comprises 13 residues. Germline values: CDR1 GTSNPN, CDR2 SVGIG (reference sequence). The V end was cut by 6 bases, the J end by 3 bases, with 14 bases between.

The rearrangement joins TRBV23-1 to TRBJ2-1; 9 bases fit TRBD1. TRBV23-1 is an open reading frame whose function is uncertain. The trim removed 6 bases at V and 7 bases at J, leaving 10 bases unmatched. The CDR3 has 15 residues. CDR3 loop: CASSPQGARKNEQFF. CDR3 bases: TGCGCCAGCAGCCCACAGGGGGCACGAAAAAATGAGCAGTTCTTC.

The CDR3 DNA reads TGCGCCAGCAGCTTGGAGGCAGGGGGTCTGAACACTGAAGCTTTCTTT. Translating gives CASSLEAGGLNTEAFF. This sequence joins TRBV5-1 and TRBJ1-1; 7 nucleotides align to TRBD1. Germline CDR1 SGHRS, CDR2 YFSETQ. Trimming cost V 0 bases and J 0 bases; bases outside gene matches: 5. The CDR3 consists of 16 residues.

The chain has TRBV5-6 and TRBJ2-7, with a tentative D call TRBD1 (6 bases). The CDR3 has 13 amino acids. Germline V lookup: CDR1 SGHDT, CDR2 YYEEEE. Between the trimmed V and J ends, which lost 10 bases and 6 bases, there was a span of 20 bases. CDR3: CAASSVQQGEQYF. CDR3 bases: TGTGCCGCCAGCTCAGTACAACAGGGCGAGCAGTACTTC.

The chain carries TRBV6-1 and TRBJ2-5; TRBD1 aligns across 7 bases. J lost 5 bases, V lost 3 bases, and 9 bases had no gene match. This CDR3 has 15 amino acids. CDR1 and CDR2 from the germline V gene are MNHNS and SASEGT. As DNA, the CDR3 is TGTGCCAGCAGTGACGGTACAGGGGCGATTGAGACCCAGTACTTC. This translates into CASSDGTGAIETQYF.

V and J are TRBV2 and TRBJ2-5, with 9 bases matching TRBD2. Per germline, CDR1 SNHLY and CDR2 FYNNEI. This CDR3 region has 14 residues. Trimming took 9 bases from V and 5 from J; bases not matched to a gene: 10. The CDR3 DNA reads as TGTGCCAGAGGGGGGAGCGGGGGGCTGGAGACCCAGTACTTC. Its translation is CARGGSGGLETQYF.

The genes are TRBV5-5 and TRBJ1-5, with D possibly matching TRBD1 (6 bases). Germline lookup yields CDR1 SGHKS and CDR2 YYEKEE (reference sequence). The CDR3 runs 15 residues. V was pared by 0 bases and J by 10 bases, with 17 bases between. The CDR3 spells CASSLAQGLLGPQHF. The CDR3 DNA reads TGTGCCAGCAGCTTGGCCCAGGGGTTATTAGGACCCCAGCATTTT.

This chain uses TRBV7-8 with TRBJ1-5, with TRBD1 as a possible D gene (6 bases). V was clipped by 5 bases and J by 4 bases, with 12 bases between them. The CDR3 totals 14 residues. The germline V gene encodes CDR1 SGHVS and CDR2 FQNEAQ. In DNA form, the CDR3 reads TGTGCCAGCAGCCAGAGCACAGGGAATCAGCCCCAGCATTTT. Protein: CASSQSTGNQPQHF.

The CDR3 DNA is TGTGCCAGCAGCGTAATGGCGGGGGCGGATACGCAGTATTTT. This encodes CASSVMAGADTQYF. V is TRBV9 and J is TRBJ2-3; a possible D gene is TRBD2 (7 bases). This CDR3 has 14 amino acids. Germline CDR1 reads SGDLS; CDR2 reads YYNGEE. V lost 1 base and J 6 bases, leaving 12 bases between the germline ends.

The chain combines TRBV6-5 with TRBJ2-1; no clear D. V lost 0 bases and J lost 7, with 13 bases in between. The CDR3 spans 15 residues. CDR1 and CDR2 from the germline V gene are MNHEY and SVGAGI. In DNA form, the CDR3 reads TGTGCCAGCAGTTACTCGAAACGCCCGGGTAATGAGCAGTTCTTC. This codes for CASSYSKRPGNEQFF.

The CDR3 region is CASSPPDRGSDEQFF. CDR3 nucleotides: TGTGCCAGCTCACCTCCTGACAGGGGGTCGGATGAGCAGTTCTTC. The chain employs TRBV18 and TRBJ2-1; 9 nucleotides match TRBD1. CDR1 and CDR2 (germline): KGHSH, LQKENI. The CDR3 is 15 residues long. The V and J ends lost 3 bases and 8 bases, in that order; junction bases with no gene match: 8.